This TCR beta chain was obtained from a study of OX40 agonist ivuxolimab in advanced cancers. Overall study: Eligibility rules accepted prior anti-PD-1, anti-PD-L1 or anti-CTLA-4 therapy, and roughly 42% had some.

The CDR3 is 13 amino acids. V was clipped by 1 base and J by 4 bases, with 7 bases between them. CDR1 SGHTA and CDR2 FQGNSA come from the germline V gene. Autoimmune disease history or systemic immunosuppression disqualified patients. Method: immunoSEQ multiplex PCR; TCRdb's copy keeps in-frame clones and lacks some. The table lists about 60,000 clones, about 90% of them singletons. This TCR derives from an adult with an advanced solid tumor such as melanoma, head and neck, liver or kidney cancer. The gene calls are TRBV7-2 and TRBJ1-2; D uncertain. The sample in question was CD4+ or CD8+ T cells sorted from blood, obtained in a trial of the OX40 agonist ivuxolimab. CDR3 nucleotides: TGTGCCAGCAGCTTAGGGCCGCCCTATGGCTACACCTTC. It is translated as CASSLGPPYGYTF.